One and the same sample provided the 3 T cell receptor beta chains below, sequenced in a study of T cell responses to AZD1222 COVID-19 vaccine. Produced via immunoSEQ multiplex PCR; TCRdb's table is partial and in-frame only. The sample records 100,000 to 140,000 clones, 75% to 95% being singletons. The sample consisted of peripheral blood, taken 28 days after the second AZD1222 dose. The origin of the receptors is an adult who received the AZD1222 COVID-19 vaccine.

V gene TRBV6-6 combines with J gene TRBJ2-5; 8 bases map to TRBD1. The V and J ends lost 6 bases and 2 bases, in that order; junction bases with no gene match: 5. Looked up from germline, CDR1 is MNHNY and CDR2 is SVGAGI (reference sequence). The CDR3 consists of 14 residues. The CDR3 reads CASSRQGSQETQYF. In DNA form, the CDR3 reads TGTGCCAGCAGCCGACAGGGGAGTCAAGAGACCCAGTACTTC.

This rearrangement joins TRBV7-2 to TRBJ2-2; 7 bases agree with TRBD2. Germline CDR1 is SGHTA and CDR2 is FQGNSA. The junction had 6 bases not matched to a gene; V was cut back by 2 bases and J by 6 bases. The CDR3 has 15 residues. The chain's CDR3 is CASSLRQGGSGELFF. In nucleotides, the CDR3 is TGTGCCAGCAGCTTACGGCAGGGAGGGTCCGGGGAGCTGTTTTTT.

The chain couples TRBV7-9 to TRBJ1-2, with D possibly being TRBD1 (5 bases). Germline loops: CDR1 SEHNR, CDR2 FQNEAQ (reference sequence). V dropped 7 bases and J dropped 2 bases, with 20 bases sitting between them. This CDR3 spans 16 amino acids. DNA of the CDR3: TGTGCCAGCACCCACGGGGGGGATATGGTAAACTATGGCTACACCTTC. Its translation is CASTHGGDMVNYGYTF.